Listed here are 10 T cell receptor beta chains from one sample, sequenced in a study of CD8+CD57+ T cells in acquired aplastic anemia (dated by TCRdb to 2017 to 2018). Sequencing was performed on an Illumina HiSeq 2000. Genomic DNA was used as template for profiling of TCR beta VDJ combinations and CDR3 sequences. The public reads were run again by TCRdb, first through fastp at Q25 and then through MiXCR, and only productive beta chains were kept. Rows are combined by CDR3 protein, so each entry shows the most common genes and DNA. In all, the sample holds under 350,000 distinct CDR3 sequences, and approximately 60% of those were seen once. The leading ten clones occupy roughly 1.2% of the sample. Expansion of CD8+CD57+ cells had been shown by flow cytometry in the patients chosen for sequencing. The sequenced sample was sorted CD4+, CD8+, or CD8+CD57+ T cells (not recorded which) from PBMCs. The receptors were gathered from a human donor with aplastic anemia.

In its sample, this clonotype was seen a few times. DNA of the CDR3: TGTGCCAGCTCACCACCGGGACTAGCGGGAGCCAAAGCCGGAGTCGGGCAGTACTTC. Its translation: CASSPPGLAGAKAGVGQYF. The rearrangement links TRBV18 to TRBJ2-7; 14 nucleotides align to TRBD2. CDR1 is KGHSH and CDR2 is LQKENI in the germline V gene. This CDR3 is built from 19 residues. Trimming removed 0 bases from V and 9 bases from J; junction bases left unmatched: 16.

In this sample, this clonotype turned up a few times. This CDR3 is CASSRTSGQTYEQYF. The CDR3 nucleotides are TGTGCCAGCAGCCGGACTAGCGGACAGACCTACGAGCAGTACTTC. The rearrangement joins TRBV7-3 to TRBJ2-7; 10 bases are shared with TRBD2. Looked up from germline, CDR1 is SGHTA and CDR2 is FQGTGA. V was pared by 5 bases and J by 2 bases, with 6 bases of the junction left unmatched. The CDR3 covers 15 residues. The whole variable domain, filled in from reference TRBV7-3 and TRBJ2-7, reads GAGVSQTPSNKVTEKGKYVELRCDPISGHTALYWYRQSLGQGPEFLIYFQGTGAADDSGLPNDRFFAVRPEGSVSTLKIQRTERGDSAVYLCASSRTSGQTYEQYFGPGTRLTVT.

J is TRBJ2-1 and V is TRBV25-1; 7 bases match TRBD1. This CDR3 has 15 residues. Unmatched junction bases numbered 4, after V lost 4 bases and J lost 1 base. CDR1 and CDR2 from the germline V gene are MGHDK and SYGVNS. CDR3 coding DNA: TGTGCCAGCAGTGGACAGGGTCGGTCCTACAATGAGCAGTTCTTC. Amino acids: CASSGQGRSYNEQFF.

This clonotype has a count of ten or more. J is TRBJ2-1 and V is TRBV7-2; 9 bases fit TRBD2. Germline trimming cut 0 bases from V and 9 bases from J; bases unmatched to any gene: 12. The CDR3 has 17 residues. Germline CDR1 and CDR2: SGHTA and FQGNSA. Here the CDR3 reads CASSLALSSGASSEQFF. CDR3 nucleotides: TGTGCCAGCAGCTTAGCGCTGTCTAGCGGGGCGTCTAGTGAGCAGTTCTTC.

The chain is built from TRBV11-2 and TRBJ2-1, with 7 bases lining up with TRBD2. Germline V gene lookup returns CDR1 SGHAT and CDR2 FQNNGV. This CDR3 has 15 residues. The V segment lost 2 bases and the J segment 8 bases; nucleotides outside the gene matches: 9. CDR3 nucleotides: TGTGCCAGCAGCTTAACGGGACTAAGTCATCATGAGCAGTTCTTC. It codes for CASSLTGLSHHEQFF.

This clonotype has only one observation. The chain has TRBV7-6 and TRBJ2-1; 7 bases agree with TRBD1. CDR1 is SGHVS, CDR2 FNYEAQ, per germline. This CDR3 has 13 residues. The V gene end was trimmed by 5 bases and the J gene end by 10 bases; junction bases not matched to a gene: 8. The CDR3 here is CASSKLTGVEQFF. For the CDR3, the DNA is TGTGCCAGCAGCAAACTAACAGGGGTAGAGCAGTTCTTC.

This clonotype was recorded only once. The chain has TRBV7-2 and TRBJ2-1, with TRBD1 matching over 7 bases. This CDR3 is 14 amino acids long. The germline V gene has CDR1 SGHTA and CDR2 FQGNSA. J gave up 8 bases and V 6 bases, and 10 bases lay outside the gene matches. CDR3 sequence (DNA): TGTGCCAGCAGGTCCACCGGGACAGCTTATGAGCAGTTCTTC. Amino acids: CASRSTGTAYEQFF.

The chain employs TRBV7-2 and TRBJ2-3; D remains unclear. Trimming pared 0 bases from V and 4 bases from J, leaving 8 bases between. The CDR3 runs to 14 residues. Germline values: CDR1 SGHTA, CDR2 FQGNSA. The CDR3 nucleotides are TGTGCCAGCAGCTTAGCGTCCCCCCCAGATACGCAGTATTTT. This codes for CASSLASPPDTQYF.

This clonotype was observed once. The V gene is TRBV19, the J gene TRBJ1-2; no clear D gene. The CDR3 length is 13 residues. The V end lost 0 bases, the J end lost 4 bases, and 6 bases lay between the germline ends. Per germline, CDR1 LNHDA and CDR2 SQIVND (reference sequence). The CDR3 DNA reads TGTGCCAGTAGTATAGATTCAGGCTATGGCTACACCTTC. It encodes CASSIDSGYGYTF.

This rearrangement joins TRBV20-1 to TRBJ1-5, with a possible D match to TRBD1 (5 bases). Germline CDR1 reads DFQATT; CDR2 reads SNEGSKA (reference sequence). V shed 1 base and J shed 0 bases, with 10 bases lying between them. This CDR3 has 15 residues. For the CDR3, the DNA is TGCAGTGCTAGAGGCAGGGAACATAGCAATCAGCCCCAGCATTTT. This codes for CSARGREHSNQPQHF.